This entry lists 2 T cell receptor beta chains sequenced from one sample in a study of human T cells and chemical hapten exposure. Stated time point: patch test 1, 2 weeks after DPC sensitization. Specified treatment: therapeutic diphenylcyclopropenone sensitization with weekly scalp DPC. TCRdb reprocessed the RACE reads with MiXCR, giving one entry per CDR3 protein. Of about 360,000 distinct CDR3 sequences in the sample, 4.8% were seen once. The sequencing used whole blood, collected in connection with sensitization to the hapten diphenylcyclopropenone (DPC). The receptors originated from a woman aged 45 to 65 with alopecia areata. Some clones in this sample may be carry-over from other donors' samples.

The sample holds many counts of this clonotype. This chain connects TRBV20-1 to TRBJ1-1; tentative D call: TRBD1 (6 bases). The CDR3 extends over 13 amino acids. V dropped 5 bases and J dropped 1 base, with 11 bases sitting between them. The germline CDR1 and CDR2 sequences are DFQATT and SNEGSKA (reference sequence). CDR3 in DNA: TGCAGTGCTGCACGGACAGCGAACACTGAAGCTTTCTTT. Protein product: CSAARTANTEAFF.

At least ten counts were recorded for this clonotype. This sequence joins TRBV12-3 or TRBV12-4 and TRBJ2-7; D gene uncertain. Trimming left V 2 bases short and J 1 base short, with 12 bases between. This CDR3 is built from 15 residues. The CDR3 DNA reads TGTGCCAGCAGTTTAAGCCTTGGCAGATCCTACGAGCAGTACTTC. Amino acids: CASSLSLGRSYEQYF.